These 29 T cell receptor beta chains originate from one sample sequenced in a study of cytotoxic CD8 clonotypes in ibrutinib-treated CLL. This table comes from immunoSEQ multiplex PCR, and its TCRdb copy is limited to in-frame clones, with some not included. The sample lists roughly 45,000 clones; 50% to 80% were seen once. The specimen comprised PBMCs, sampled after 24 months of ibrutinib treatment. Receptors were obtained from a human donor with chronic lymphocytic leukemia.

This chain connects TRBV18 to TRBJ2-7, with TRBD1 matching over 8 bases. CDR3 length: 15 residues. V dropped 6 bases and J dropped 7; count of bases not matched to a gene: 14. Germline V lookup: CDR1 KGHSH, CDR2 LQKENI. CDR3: CASSQRTGRTGEQYF. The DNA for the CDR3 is TGTGCCAGCTCCCAAAGGACAGGGCGAACTGGGGAGCAGTACTTC.

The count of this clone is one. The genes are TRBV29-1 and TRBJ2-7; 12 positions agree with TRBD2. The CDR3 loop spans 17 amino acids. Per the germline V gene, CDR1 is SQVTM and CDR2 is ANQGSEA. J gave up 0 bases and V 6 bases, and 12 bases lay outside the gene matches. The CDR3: CSVKLAGGLRASYEQYF. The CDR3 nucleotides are TGCAGCGTCAAACTAGCGGGAGGTTTAAGAGCCTCCTACGAGCAGTACTTC.

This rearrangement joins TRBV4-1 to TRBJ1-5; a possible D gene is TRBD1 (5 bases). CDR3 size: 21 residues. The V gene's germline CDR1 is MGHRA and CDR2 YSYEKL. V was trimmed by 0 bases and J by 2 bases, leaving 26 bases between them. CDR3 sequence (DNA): TGCGCCAGCAGCCAAGATGGTACGACTCCTAGGGACGGCATTCGCAATCAGCCCCAGCATTTT. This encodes CASSQDGTTPRDGIRNQPQHF.

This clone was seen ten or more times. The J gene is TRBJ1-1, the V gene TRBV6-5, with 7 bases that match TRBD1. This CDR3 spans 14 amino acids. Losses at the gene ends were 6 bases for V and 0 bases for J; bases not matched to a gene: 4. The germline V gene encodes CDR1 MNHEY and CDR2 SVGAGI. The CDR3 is CASSRQGMNTEAFF. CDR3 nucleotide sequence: TGTGCCAGCAGCCGACAGGGCATGAACACTGAAGCTTTCTTT.

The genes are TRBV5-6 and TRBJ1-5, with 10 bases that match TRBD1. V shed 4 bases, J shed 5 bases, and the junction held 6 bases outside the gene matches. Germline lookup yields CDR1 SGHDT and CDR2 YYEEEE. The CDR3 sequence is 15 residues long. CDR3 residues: CASSEWDRGYQPQHF. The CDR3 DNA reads TGTGCCAGCAGCGAATGGGACAGGGGATATCAGCCCCAGCATTTT.

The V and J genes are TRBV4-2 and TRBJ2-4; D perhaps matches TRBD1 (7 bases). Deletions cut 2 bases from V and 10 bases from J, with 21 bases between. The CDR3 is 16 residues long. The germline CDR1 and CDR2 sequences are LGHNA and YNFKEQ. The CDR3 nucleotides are TGTGCCAGCAGCCAACCGACAGGGACCCCCGCGGGGATTCAGTACTTC. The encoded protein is CASSQPTGTPAGIQYF.

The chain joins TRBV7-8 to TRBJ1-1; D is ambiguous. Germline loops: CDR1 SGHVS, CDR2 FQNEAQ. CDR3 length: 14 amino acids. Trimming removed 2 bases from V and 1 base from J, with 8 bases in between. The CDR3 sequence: CASSLTPGNTEAFF. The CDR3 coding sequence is TGTGCCAGCAGCTTAACCCCTGGGAACACTGAAGCTTTCTTT.

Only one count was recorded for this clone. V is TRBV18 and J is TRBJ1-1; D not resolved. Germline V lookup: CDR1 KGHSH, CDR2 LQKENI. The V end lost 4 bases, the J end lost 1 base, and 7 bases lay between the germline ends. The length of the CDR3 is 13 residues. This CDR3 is CASSLKENTEAFF. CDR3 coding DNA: TGTGCCAGCTCACTCAAGGAGAACACTGAAGCTTTCTTT. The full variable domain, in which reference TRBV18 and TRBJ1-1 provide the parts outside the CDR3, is NAGVMQNPRHLVRRRGQEARLRCSPMKGHSHVYWYRQLPEEGLKFMVYLQKENIIDESGMPKERFSAEFPKEGPSILRIQQVVRGDSAAYFCASSLKENTEAFFGQGTRLTVV.

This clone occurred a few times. This chain's CDR3 is CASSLLAGTKLFF. In DNA, the CDR3 is TGTGCCAGCAGCTTACTAGCGGGCACGAAGCTGTTTTTT. The V call is TRBV7-3, the J call TRBJ2-2; 8 bases agree with TRBD2. Germline V gene data show CDR1 as SGHTA and CDR2 as FQGTGA. This CDR3 contains 13 residues. With V trimmed by 2 bases and J by 12 bases, 5 bases remained unmatched. Using reference TRBV7-3 and TRBJ2-2 for the parts outside the CDR3, the full variable domain is GAGVSQTPSNKVTEKGKYVELRCDPISGHTALYWYRQSLGQGPEFLIYFQGTGAADDSGLPNDRFFAVRPEGSVSTLKIQRTERGDSAVYLCASSLLAGTKLFFGEGSRLTVL.

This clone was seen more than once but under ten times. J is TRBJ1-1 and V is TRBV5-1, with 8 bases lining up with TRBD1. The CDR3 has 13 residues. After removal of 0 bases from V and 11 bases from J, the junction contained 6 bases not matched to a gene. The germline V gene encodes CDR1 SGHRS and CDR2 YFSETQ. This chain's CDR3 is CASSLGQGFVAFF. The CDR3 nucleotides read TGCGCCAGCAGCTTGGGACAGGGGTTTGTGGCTTTCTTT.

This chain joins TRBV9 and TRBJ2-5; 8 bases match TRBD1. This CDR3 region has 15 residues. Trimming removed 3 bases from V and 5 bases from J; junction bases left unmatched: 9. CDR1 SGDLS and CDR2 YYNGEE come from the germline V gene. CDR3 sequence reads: CASSATGGGWETQYF. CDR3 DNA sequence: TGTGCCAGCAGCGCCACAGGGGGAGGTTGGGAGACCCAGTACTTC.

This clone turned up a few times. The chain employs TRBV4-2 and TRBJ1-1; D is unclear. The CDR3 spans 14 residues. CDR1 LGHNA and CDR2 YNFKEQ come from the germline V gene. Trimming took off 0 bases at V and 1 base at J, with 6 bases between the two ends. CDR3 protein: CASSQDLANTEAFF. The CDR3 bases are TGTGCCAGCAGCCAAGATTTGGCGAACACTGAAGCTTTCTTT.

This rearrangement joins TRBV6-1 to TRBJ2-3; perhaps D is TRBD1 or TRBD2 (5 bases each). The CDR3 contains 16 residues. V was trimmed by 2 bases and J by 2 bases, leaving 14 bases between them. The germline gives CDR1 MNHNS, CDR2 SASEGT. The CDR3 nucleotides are TGTGCCAGCAGTGAATGGGGGTTTGATTTCACAGATACGCAGTATTTT. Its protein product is CASSEWGFDFTDTQYF.

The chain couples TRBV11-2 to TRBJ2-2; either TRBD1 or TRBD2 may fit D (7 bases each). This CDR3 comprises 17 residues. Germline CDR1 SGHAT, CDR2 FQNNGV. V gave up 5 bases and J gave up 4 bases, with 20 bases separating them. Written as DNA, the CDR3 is TGTGCCAGCAGCAAGCGAGGGGGCGGGAGTGGCACCGGGGAGCTGTTTTTT. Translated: CASSKRGGGSGTGELFF.

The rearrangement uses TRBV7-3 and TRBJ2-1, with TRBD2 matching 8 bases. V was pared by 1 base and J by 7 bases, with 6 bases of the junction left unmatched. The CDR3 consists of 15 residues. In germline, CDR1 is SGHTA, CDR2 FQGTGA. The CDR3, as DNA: TGTGCCAGCAGCTTAAGGCTAGCGGGCAAAAATGAGCAGTTCTTC. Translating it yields CASSLRLAGKNEQFF. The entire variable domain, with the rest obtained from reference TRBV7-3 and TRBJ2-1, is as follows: GAGVSQTPSNKVTEKGKYVELRCDPISGHTALYWYRQSLGQGPEFLIYFQGTGAADDSGLPNDRFFAVRPEGSVSTLKIQRTERGDSAVYLCASSLRLAGKNEQFFGPGTRLTVL.

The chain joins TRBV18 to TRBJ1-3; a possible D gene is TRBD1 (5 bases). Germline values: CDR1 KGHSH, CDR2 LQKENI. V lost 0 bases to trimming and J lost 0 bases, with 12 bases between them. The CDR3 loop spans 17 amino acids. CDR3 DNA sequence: TGTGCCAGCTCACCACCGTGGGGCTCGAGCTCTGGAAACACCATATATTTT. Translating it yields CASSPPWGSSSGNTIYF.

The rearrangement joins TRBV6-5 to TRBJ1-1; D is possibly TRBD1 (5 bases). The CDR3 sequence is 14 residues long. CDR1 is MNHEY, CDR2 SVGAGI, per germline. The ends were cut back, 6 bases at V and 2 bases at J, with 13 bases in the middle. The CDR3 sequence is CASRWGGTNTEAFF. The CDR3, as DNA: TGTGCCAGCAGATGGGGGGGGACTAACACTGAAGCTTTCTTT.

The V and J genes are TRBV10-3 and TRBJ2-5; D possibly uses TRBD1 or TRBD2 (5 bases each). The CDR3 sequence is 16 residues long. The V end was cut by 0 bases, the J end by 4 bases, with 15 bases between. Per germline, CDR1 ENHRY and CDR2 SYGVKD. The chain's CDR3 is CAISESRDPTRETQYF. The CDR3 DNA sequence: TGTGCCATCAGTGAGTCCCGGGACCCCACCCGAGAGACCCAGTACTTC.

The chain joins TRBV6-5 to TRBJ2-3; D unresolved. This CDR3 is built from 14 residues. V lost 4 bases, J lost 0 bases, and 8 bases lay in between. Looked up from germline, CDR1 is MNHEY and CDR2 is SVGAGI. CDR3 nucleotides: TGTGCCAGCAGTTCCTTAACTAGCACAGATACGCAGTATTTT. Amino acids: CASSSLTSTDTQYF.

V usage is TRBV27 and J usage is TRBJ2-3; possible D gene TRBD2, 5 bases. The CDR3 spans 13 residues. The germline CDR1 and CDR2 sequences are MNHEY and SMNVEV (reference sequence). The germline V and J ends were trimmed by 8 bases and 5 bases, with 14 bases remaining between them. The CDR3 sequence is CASRDYHIDTQYF. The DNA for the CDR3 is TGTGCCAGCCGCGACTATCATATAGATACGCAGTATTTT.

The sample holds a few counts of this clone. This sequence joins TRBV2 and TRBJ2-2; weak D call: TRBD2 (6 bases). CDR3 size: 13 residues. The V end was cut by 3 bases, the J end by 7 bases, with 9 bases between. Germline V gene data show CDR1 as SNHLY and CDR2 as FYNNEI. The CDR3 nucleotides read TGTGCCAGCAGTGAGGAGGGTGTCGGGGAGCTGTTTTTT. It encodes CASSEEGVGELFF. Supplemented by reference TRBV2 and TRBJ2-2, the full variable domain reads EPEVTQTPSHQVTQMGQEVILRCVPISNHLYFYWYRQILGQKVEFLVSFYNNEISEKSEIFDDQFSVERPDGSNFTLKIRSTKLEDSAMYFCASSEEGVGELFFGEGSRLTVL.

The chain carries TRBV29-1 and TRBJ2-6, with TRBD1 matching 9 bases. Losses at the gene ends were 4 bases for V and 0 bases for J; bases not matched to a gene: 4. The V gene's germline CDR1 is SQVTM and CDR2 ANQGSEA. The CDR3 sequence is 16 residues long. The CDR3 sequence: CSVGDRVISGANVLTF. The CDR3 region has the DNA TGCAGCGTTGGGGACAGGGTAATCTCTGGGGCCAACGTCCTGACTTTC.

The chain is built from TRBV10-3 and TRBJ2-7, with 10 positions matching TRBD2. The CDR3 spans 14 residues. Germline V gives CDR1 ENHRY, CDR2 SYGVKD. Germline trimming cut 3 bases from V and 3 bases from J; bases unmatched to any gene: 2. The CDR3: CAISELAGNYEQYF. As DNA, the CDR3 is TGTGCCATCAGTGAACTAGCGGGGAACTACGAGCAGTACTTC.

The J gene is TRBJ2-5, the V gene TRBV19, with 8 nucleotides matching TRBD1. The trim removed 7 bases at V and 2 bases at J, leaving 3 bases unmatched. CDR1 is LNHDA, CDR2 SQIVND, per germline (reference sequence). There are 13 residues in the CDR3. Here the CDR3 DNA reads TGTGCCAGTAACAACAGGGGGCAAGAGACCCAGTACTTC. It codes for CASNNRGQETQYF.

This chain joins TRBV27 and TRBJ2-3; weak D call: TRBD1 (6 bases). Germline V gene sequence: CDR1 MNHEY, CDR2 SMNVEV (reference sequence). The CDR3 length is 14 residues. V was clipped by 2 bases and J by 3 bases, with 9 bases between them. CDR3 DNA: TGTGCCAGCAGTTTACTAGGACAGACAGATACGCAGTATTTT. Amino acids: CASSLLGQTDTQYF.

CDR3 coding DNA: TGCGCCAGTGGGACAGGGGCCTACGAGCAGTACTTC. Translating gives CASGTGAYEQYF. The chain employs TRBV5-1 and TRBJ2-7, with 10 bases fitting TRBD1. CDR3 length: 12 residues. Germline CDR1 reads SGHRS; CDR2 reads YFSETQ. V gave up 8 bases and J gave up 2 bases; unmatched junction bases: 1.

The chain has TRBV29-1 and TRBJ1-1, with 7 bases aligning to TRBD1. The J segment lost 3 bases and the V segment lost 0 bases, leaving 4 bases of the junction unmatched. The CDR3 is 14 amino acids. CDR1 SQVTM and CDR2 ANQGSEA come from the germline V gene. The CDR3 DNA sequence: TGCAGCGTTGAAGAGGGCAGGGGGGACACTGAAGCTTTCTTT. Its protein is CSVEEGRGDTEAFF.

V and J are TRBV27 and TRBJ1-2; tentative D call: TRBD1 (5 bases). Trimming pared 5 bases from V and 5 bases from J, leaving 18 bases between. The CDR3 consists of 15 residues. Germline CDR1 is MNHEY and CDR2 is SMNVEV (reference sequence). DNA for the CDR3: TGTGCCAGCAGTCCCCACAGCGGACGGGGGTATGGCTACACCTTC. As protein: CASSPHSGRGYGYTF.

This CDR3 reads CASSYRGYGYEQYF. CDR3 in DNA: TGTGCCAGCAGTTACCGGGGTTACGGCTACGAGCAGTACTTC. This rearrangement joins TRBV6-5 to TRBJ2-7; a weak D match, TRBD2 (5 bases). The CDR3 consists of 14 residues. Trimming removed 2 bases at V and 3 bases at J, with 11 bases between. CDR1 and CDR2 from the germline V gene are MNHEY and SVGAGI.